This T cell receptor beta chain comes out of a study of CD8+ T cells in alopecia areata. General study points: Across lesional scalp, and particularly alopecia totalis/universalis, clonality surpassed that of normal scalp.

It was cDNA, reverse transcribed from extracted RNA, that served as the sequencing template. Clones were sequenced by immunoSEQ multiplex PCR, and TCRdb holds only the in-frame ones, with some missing. The sample shows 120,000 or so clones, about 51% of them seen only once. Collected material from alopecia areata patients comprised lesional scalp punch biopsies and peripheral blood. Sorting from PBMCs produced CD4+ and CD8+ T cells. CDR1 is SQVTM and CDR2 is ANQGSEA in the germline V gene. The V and J ends lost 1 base and 4 bases respectively, with 14 bases between them. This CDR3 is 15 amino acids long. On this clone itself: Its antigen is not identified.

The chain carries TRBV29-1 and TRBJ2-1; TRBD2 is a possible D gene (6 bases). The sequence was collected from a human donor with alopecia areata. The sample was NKG2D-low CD8+ T cells sorted from blood. The DNA of the CDR3 is TGCAGCGTTGAAGTGGAGAAGCGGGCTTACAATGAGCAGTTCTTC. This sequence encodes CSVEVEKRAYNEQFF.